This TCR beta chain appears in the sequencing data of a study of blood T cell repertoires in COVID-19. Background on the study: The United States, Italy and Spain provided the acute and convalescent COVID-19 samples. In each case, the material was cDNA or gDNA derived from T cells, B-cell-depleted T cells, or PBMCs.

As originally analysed: Nucleated cell number was recorded as an estimate derived from reference gene primer amplification. This table comes from immunoSEQ multiplex PCR, and its TCRdb copy is limited to in-frame clones, with some not included. V, J and clone size derive from that table, while D and trimming were established from the DNA sequence. The sample includes fewer than 450,000 clones, around nine tenths seen only once; the top ten take 6% to 8%. The germline gives CDR1 MNHEY, CDR2 SMNVEV (reference sequence). With 6 bases removed from V and 2 bases from J, the gap between germline ends came to 14 bases. The CDR3 sequence is 14 residues long.

The receptor's source is a woman in her seventies with COVID-19, enrolled during active disease. Sequencing was done on a sample of peripheral blood. The chain employs TRBV27 and TRBJ2-7; D not resolved. The DNA for the CDR3 is TGTGCCAGCAGCCATCCCAGGTTCCCCTACGAGCAGTACTTC. It specifies CASSHPRFPYEQYF.